The T cell receptor beta chain under discussion was sequenced for a study of response to subunit inactivated influenza vaccine. Study conclusions and caveats: It was suggested by the authors that few new T cells are recruited by each seasonal influenza vaccination.

Concerning this clonotype: Antigen specificity is unknown.

Germline V gene lookup returns CDR1 SGHAT and CDR2 FQNNGV. This CDR3 region has 16 residues. The J segment lost 7 bases and the V segment lost 3 bases, leaving 12 bases of the junction unmatched. TCRdb re-analysed the RT-PCR reads in MiXCR, keeping a single row per CDR3 protein. The table includes some 200,000 distinct CDR3 sequences, 9.5% to 15% detected once. The sample was also reused in another study, on T cells expressing NK-cell markers. As reported in that work: It was by 5'RACE template switching with UMIs that TCR beta cDNA was made. The study drew TCR beta repertoires from sorted CD3+CD56+NKG2C+, CD3+CD56+NKG2C- and CD3+CD56-NKG2C+ T cells. Among CD8+ T cells from over 5 donors, dominant NKG2C+ clonotypes accounted for 1.0-7.0%. Several donors' CD3+CD56-NKG2C+ cells were dominated by the same clonotypes.

This TCR was sampled from a man between 50 and 59 years old who received an inactivated influenza vaccine. Specimen: CD8+ T cells sorted from PBMCs, collected 11 to 12 days after vaccination. This chain joins TRBV11-2 and TRBJ2-5; 9 nucleotides align to TRBD1. CDR3 nucleotide sequence: TGTGCCAGCAGCTTGTCCGCGGGACAGGGTGTCGGGACCCAGTACTTC. The encoded protein is CASSLSAGQGVGTQYF. Filled out from reference TRBV11-2 and TRBJ2-5, the complete variable domain reads EAGVAQSPRYKIIEKRQSVAFWCNPISGHATLYWYQQILGQGPKLLIQFQNNGVVDDSQLPKDRFSAERLKGVDSTLKIQPAKLEDSAVYLCASSLSAGQGVGTQYFGPGTRLLVL.